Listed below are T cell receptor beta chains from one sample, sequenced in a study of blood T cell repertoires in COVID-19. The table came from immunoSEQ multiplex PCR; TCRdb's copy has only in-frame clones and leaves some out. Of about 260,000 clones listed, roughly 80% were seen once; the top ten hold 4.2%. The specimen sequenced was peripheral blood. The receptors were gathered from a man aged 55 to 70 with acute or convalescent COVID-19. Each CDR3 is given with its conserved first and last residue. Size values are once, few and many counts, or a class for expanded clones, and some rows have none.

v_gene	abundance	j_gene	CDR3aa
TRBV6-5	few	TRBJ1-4	CASSYFGGKLFF
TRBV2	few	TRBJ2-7	CASSEELAGFESYEQYF
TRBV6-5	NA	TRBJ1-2	CASSYLFQGGEWGYTF
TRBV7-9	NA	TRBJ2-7	CASSQAHASYEQYF
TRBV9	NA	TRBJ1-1	CASSPRGERFPMNTEAFF
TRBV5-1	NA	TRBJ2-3	CASSLGGSFGTDTQYF
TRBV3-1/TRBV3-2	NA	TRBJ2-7	CASSPVTGRTYEQYF
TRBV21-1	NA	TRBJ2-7	CASSPPGGGQTHEQYF
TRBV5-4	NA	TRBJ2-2	CASSLKGMNTGELFF
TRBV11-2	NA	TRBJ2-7	CASSLVGWAGGSYEQYF
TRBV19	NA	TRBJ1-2	CASSNRDRGSSYTF
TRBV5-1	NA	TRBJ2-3	CASKILPLSTDTQYF
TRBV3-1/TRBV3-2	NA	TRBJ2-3	CASSQNRGDTQYF
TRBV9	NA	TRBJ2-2	CASSLTPTGVNTGELFF
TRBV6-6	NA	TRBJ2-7	CASSYGGYYEQYF
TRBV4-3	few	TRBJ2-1	CASSQEGSFEQFF
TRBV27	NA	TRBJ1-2	CASSLNPTGEGYGYTF
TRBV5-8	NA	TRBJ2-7	CASSLLRGEKQYF
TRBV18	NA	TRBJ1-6	CASSRDSSYNSPLHF
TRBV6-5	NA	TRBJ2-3	CASSFRRGGMADTQYF
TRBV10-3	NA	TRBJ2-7	CAMGLAGLEQYF
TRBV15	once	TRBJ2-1	CATSRDPLAGVTYNEQFF
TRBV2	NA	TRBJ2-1	CASRDNYNEQFF
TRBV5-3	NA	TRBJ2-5	CARSFTGTGVGETQYF
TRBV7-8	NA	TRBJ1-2	CASSLAGTGGGYGYTF
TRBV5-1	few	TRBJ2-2	CASSATGGGELFF
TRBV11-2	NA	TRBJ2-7	CASSPQQSGVSYEQYF
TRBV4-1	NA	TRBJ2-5	CASSQESSRETQYF
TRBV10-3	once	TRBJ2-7	CATLGTDGYEQYF
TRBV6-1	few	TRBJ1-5	CASSEGTGGWHQPQHF
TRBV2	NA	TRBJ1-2	CASRGTFGLYGYTF
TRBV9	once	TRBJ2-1	CASSTQTAYNEQFF
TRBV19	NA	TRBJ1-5	CASSIDRTGQPQHF
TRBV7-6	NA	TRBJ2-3	CASSYRGAADTQYF
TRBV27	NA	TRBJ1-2	CASSFAGRWGYTF
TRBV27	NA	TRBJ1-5	CASSYRFNQPQHF
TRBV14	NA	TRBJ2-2	CASSPMAAGELFF
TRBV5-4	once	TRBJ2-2	CASSFRDSRSGELFF
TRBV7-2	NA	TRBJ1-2	CASSTPDRGRTIHGYTF
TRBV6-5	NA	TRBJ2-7	CASSYRPSGDEQYF
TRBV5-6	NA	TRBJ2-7	CASSFWGGHEQYF
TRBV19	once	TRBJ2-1	CASTPLGGGGEQFF
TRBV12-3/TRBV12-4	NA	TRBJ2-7	CASTSGLFYEQYF
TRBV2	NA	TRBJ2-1	CASSEGTTIYNEQFF
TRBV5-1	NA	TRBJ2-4	CASSPSPGLLQNIQYF
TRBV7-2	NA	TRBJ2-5	CASSSGLTETQYF
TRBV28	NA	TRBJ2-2	CASSSGGTGELFF
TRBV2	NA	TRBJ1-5	CASTDSNQPQHF
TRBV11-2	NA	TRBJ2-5	CASSWGQNQETQYF
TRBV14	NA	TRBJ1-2	CASSQGAGWYGYTF
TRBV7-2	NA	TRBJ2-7	CASSVRAGTGGYEQYF